This TCR beta chain was sequenced in a study of blood T cell repertoires in COVID-19. Study details: Acute and convalescent COVID-19 specimens originated in the United States, Italy and Spain. T cells, B-cell-depleted T cells, or PBMCs provided the cDNA or gDNA that served as material.

V shed 4 bases, J shed 7 bases, and the junction held 6 bases outside the gene matches. CDR1 SGHVS and CDR2 FQNEAQ come from the germline V gene. The CDR3 length is 15 residues. This clone was seen once. Clones were read by immunoSEQ multiplex PCR, and TCRdb kept only the in-frame ones, dropping some. Of a few hundred thousand clones listed, about four fifths are singletons. The receptor comes from a woman aged 50 to 60 with acute or convalescent COVID-19. The sample was peripheral blood. V and J are TRBV7-8 and TRBJ2-2; 10 nucleotides match TRBD2. CDR3 sequence reads: CASSSSGGAGGELFF. The CDR3 nucleotides read TGTGCCAGCAGCTCCAGCGGGGGGGCAGGCGGGGAGCTGTTTTTT.